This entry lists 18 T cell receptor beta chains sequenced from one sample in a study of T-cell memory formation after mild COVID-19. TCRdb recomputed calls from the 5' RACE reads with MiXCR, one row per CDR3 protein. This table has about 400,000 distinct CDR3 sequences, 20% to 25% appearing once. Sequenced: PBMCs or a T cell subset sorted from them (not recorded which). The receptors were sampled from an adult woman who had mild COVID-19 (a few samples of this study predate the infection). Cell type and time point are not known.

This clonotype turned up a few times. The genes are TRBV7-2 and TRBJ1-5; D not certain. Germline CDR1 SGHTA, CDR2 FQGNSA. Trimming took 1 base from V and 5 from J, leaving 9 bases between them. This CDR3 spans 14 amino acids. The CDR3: CASSLGVSDQPQHF. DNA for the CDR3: TGTGCCAGCAGCTTAGGTGTGTCGGATCAGCCCCAGCATTTT.

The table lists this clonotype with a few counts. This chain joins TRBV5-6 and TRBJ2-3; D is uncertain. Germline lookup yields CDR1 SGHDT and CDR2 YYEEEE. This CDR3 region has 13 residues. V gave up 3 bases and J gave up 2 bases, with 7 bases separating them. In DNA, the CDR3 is TGTGCCAGCAGCTCCGGGCCCACAGATACGCAGTATTTT. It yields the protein CASSSGPTDTQYF.

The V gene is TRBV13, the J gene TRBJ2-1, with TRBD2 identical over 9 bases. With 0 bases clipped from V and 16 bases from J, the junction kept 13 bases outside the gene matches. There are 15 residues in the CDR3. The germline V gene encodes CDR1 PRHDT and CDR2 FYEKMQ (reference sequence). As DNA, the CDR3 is TGTGCCAGCAGCTTAGGCCTAGGGACTAGCCTTGAGCGTTTCTTC. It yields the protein CASSLGLGTSLERFF.

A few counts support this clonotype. The CDR3 DNA reads as TGTGCCAGCAGCTTAGGAGCGGGAGAACGCACCGGGGAGCTGTTTTTT. It yields the protein CASSLGAGERTGELFF. The rearrangement joins TRBV7-9 to TRBJ2-2, with 8 bases fitting TRBD2. This CDR3 has 16 amino acids. Germline values: CDR1 SEHNR, CDR2 FQNEAQ (reference sequence). Trimming at V came to 1 base and at J to 4 bases, leaving 5 bases not matched to a gene.

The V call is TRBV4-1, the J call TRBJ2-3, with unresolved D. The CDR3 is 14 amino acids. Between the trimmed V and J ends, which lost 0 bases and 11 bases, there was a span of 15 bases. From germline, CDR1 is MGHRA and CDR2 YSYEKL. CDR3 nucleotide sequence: TGCGCCAGCAGCCAAGATGAAGGGCCGCGCGGGCAGTATTTT. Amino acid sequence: CASSQDEGPRGQYF.

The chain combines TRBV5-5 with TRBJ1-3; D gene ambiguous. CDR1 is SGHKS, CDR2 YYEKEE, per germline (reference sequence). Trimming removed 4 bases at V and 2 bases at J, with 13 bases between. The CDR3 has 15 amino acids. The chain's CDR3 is CASSPMGGTGNTIYF. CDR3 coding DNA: TGTGCCAGCAGCCCGATGGGAGGGACTGGAAACACCATATATTTT. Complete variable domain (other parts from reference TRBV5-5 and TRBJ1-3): DAGVTQSPTHLIKTRGQQVTLRCSPISGHKSVSWYQQVLGQGPQFIFQYYEKEERGRGNFPDRFSARQFPNYSSELNVNALLLGDSALYLCASSPMGGTGNTIYFGEGSWLTVV.

This CDR3 reads CASIQGVFTGELFF. The CDR3 DNA reads as TGTGCCAGCATACAGGGAGTTTTCACCGGGGAGCTGTTTTTT. This rearrangement joins TRBV7-2 to TRBJ2-2, with D perhaps matching TRBD1 (6 bases). Germline V gene data show CDR1 as SGHTA and CDR2 as FQGNSA. This CDR3 is 14 amino acids long. Trimming took off 7 bases at V and 4 bases at J, with 13 bases between the two ends. The entire variable domain, with the rest obtained from reference TRBV7-2 and TRBJ2-2, is as follows: GAGVSQSPSNKVTEKGKDVELRCDPISGHTALYWYRQSLGQGLEFLIYFQGNSAPDKSGLPSDRFSAERTGGSVSTLTIQRTQQEDSAVYLCASIQGVFTGELFFGEGSRLTVL.

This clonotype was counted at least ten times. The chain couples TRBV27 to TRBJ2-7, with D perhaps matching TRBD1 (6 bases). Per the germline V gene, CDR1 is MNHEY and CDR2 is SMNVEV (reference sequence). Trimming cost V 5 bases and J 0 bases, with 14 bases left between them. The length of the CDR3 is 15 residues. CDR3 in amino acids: CASSRTAQSSYEQYF. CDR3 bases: TGTGCCAGCAGTAGGACAGCTCAAAGCTCCTACGAGCAGTACTTC.

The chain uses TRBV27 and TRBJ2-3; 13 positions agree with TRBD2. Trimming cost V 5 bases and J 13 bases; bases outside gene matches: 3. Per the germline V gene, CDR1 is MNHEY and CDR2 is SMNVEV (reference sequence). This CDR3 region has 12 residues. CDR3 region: CASSVGLAGEYF. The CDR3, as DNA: TGTGCCAGCAGTGTAGGACTAGCGGGGGAGTATTTT.

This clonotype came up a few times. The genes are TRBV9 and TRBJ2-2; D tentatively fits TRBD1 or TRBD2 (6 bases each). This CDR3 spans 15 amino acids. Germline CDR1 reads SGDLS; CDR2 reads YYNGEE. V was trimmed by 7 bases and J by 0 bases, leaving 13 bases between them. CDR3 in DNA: TGTGCCAGCTCGACCGGGGGCACGAACACCGGGGAGCTGTTTTTT. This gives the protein CASSTGGTNTGELFF. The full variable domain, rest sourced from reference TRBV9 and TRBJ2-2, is DSGVTQTPKHLITATGQRVTLRCSPRSGDLSVYWYQQSLDQGLQFLIQYYNGEERAKGNILERFSAQQFPDLHSELNLSSLELGDSALYFCASSTGGTNTGELFFGEGSRLTVL.

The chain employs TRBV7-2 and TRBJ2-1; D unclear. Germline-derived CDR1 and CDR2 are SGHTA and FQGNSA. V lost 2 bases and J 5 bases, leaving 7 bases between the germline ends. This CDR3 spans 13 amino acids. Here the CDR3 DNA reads TGTGCCAGCAGCTTAAGGTCCCACAATGAGCAGTTCTTC. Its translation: CASSLRSHNEQFF.

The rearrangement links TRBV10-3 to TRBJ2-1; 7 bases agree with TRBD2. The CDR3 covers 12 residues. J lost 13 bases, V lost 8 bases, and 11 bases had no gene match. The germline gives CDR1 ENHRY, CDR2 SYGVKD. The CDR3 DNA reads TGTGCCATCTCAACCCAGGCGGGAGTACAGTTCTTC. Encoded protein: CAISTQAGVQFF.

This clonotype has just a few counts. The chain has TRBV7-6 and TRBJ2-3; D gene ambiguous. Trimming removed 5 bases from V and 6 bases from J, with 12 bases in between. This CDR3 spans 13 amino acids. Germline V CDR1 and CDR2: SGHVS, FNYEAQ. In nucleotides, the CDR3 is TGTGCCAGCAGCCTAGTTCCGTGGGATACGCAGTATTTT. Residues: CASSLVPWDTQYF.

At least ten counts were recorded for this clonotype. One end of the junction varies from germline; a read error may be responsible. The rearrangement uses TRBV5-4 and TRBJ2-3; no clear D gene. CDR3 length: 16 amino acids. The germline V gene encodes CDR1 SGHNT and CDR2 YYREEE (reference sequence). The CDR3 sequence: CASSLGGMTSKDTQYF. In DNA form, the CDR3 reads TGTGCCAGCAGCTTGGGTGGCATGACGAGCAAAGATACGCAGTATTTT.

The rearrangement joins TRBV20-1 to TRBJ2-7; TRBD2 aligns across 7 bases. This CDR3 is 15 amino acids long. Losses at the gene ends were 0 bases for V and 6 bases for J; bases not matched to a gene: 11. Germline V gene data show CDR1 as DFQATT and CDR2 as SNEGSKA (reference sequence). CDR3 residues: CSARDRSSGTAEQYF. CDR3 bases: TGCAGTGCTAGAGATAGGTCGAGCGGGACGGCCGAGCAGTACTTC.

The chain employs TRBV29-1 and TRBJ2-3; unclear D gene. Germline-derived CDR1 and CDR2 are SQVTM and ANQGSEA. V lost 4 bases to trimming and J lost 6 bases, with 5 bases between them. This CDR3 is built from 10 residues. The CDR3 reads CSVVWDTQYF. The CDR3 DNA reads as TGCAGCGTTGTTTGGGATACGCAGTATTTT.

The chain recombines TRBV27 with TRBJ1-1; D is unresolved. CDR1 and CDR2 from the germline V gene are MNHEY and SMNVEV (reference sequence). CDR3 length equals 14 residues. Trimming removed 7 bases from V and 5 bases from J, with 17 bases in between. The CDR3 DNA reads TGTGCCAGCATCCTAGGAGGAGGAGGGACTGAAGCTTTCTTT. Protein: CASILGGGGTEAFF.

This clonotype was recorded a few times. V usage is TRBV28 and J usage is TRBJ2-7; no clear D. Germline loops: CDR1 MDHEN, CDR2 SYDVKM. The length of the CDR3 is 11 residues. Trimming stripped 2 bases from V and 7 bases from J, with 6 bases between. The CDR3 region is CASSLMWEQYF. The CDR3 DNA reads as TGTGCCAGCAGTTTAATGTGGGAGCAGTACTTC.